The source of this T cell receptor (beta chain) is a study of shared clonotypes between healthy human individuals. The method was immunoSEQ multiplex PCR; TCRdb's version includes in-frame clones alone and lacks a portion of them. The table has about 610,000 clones, 96% seen once. V was pared by 4 bases and J by 6 bases, with 7 bases of the junction left unmatched. The CDR3 contains 14 residues. Germline V lookup: CDR1 SGHDT, CDR2 YYEEEE. CD45RO-negative, CCR7-selected cells formed the naive CD8 fraction, which excluded terminally differentiated effector memory CD45RA+ cells. The chain is built from TRBV5-6 and TRBJ2-1; 7 bases are shared with TRBD2. This sequence was found in a woman younger than 45 in good health. The specimen sequenced was naive CD8+ T cells sorted from blood. This CDR3 reads CASSLIAGVNEQFF. The CDR3 nucleotides read TGTGCCAGCAGCCTCATTGCGGGAGTCAATGAGCAGTTCTTC.